This TCR beta chain was found in a study of regulatory T cells in long-lasting Graves disease. Turning to the study itself: More than 5 years of antithyroid drugs with positive TSH receptor antibodies defined persistent Graves' disease. The study, taken as a whole, reports: A limited number of samples was an acknowledged limitation. Persistent patients shared more public clonotypes (roughly 3,000) than newly diagnosed patients (around 1,000).

Time point denoted: persistent/refractory GD, antithyroid drugs over 5 years with positive TRAb. Making the TCR library involved RNA that had been extracted from PBMCs. The authors built TCR beta libraries using iRepertoire HTBI primers and Arm-PCR of CDR3 regions. Using its own MiXCR run on the multiplex PCR reads, TCRdb lists one record per CDR3 protein. The sample has under 450,000 distinct CDR3 sequences; around a quarter are singletons. On this clonotype itself: Its target is not known.

Sequences were derived from peripheral blood mononuclear cells (PBMCs), sampled when the disease was refractory, from a patient treated with antithyroid drugs. The source is a female donor with Graves disease.

CDR3 in DNA: TGTGCCAGCAGCCCTCCGACGGGGGCCCTCCTCTCCTACGAGCAGTACTTC. Translating it yields CASSPPTGALLSYEQYF. The rearrangement links TRBV11-2 to TRBJ2-7; D is tentatively TRBD1 or TRBD2 (6 bases each). Trimming removed 5 bases from V and 0 bases from J, with 20 bases in between. The CDR3 contains 17 residues. Germline V gene sequence: CDR1 SGHAT, CDR2 FQNNGV.